This TCR beta chain was identified during a study of T cell responses to AZD1222 COVID-19 vaccine. V was cut by 6 bases and J by 8 bases, with 11 bases left in between. The CDR3 covers 12 residues. The germline V gene encodes CDR1 MNHEY and CDR2 SVGAGI. The data were produced by immunoSEQ multiplex PCR, yet TCRdb's version contains in-frame clones alone and is incomplete. Among approximately 110,000 clones, approximately 89% were seen once, and the ten largest hold about 4.5%. This chain uses TRBV6-5 with TRBJ2-1; no reliable D call. The sequence was obtained from an adult who received the AZD1222 COVID-19 vaccine. The starting material was peripheral blood, obtained 28 days after the second AZD1222 dose. The CDR3 reads CASSNLVDEQFF. CDR3 bases: TGTGCCAGCAGCAATCTGGTGGATGAGCAGTTCTTC.